A single sample is the source of the 19 T cell receptor beta chains below, sequenced in a study of OX40 agonist ivuxolimab in advanced cancers. The data were produced by immunoSEQ multiplex PCR, yet TCRdb's version contains in-frame clones alone and is incomplete. The sample contains 30,000 to 45,000 clones, about 82% of which appear only once. This sample comprised CD4+ or CD8+ T cells sorted from blood, obtained in a trial of the OX40 agonist ivuxolimab. Receptors originate from an adult with an advanced solid tumor such as melanoma, head and neck, liver or kidney cancer.

The gene calls are TRBV5-4 and TRBJ2-1; no reliable D call. CDR1 SGHNT and CDR2 YYREEE come from the germline V gene (reference sequence). The V end was cut by 4 bases, the J end by 2 bases, with 13 bases between. CDR3 size: 15 residues. The CDR3 protein is CASSQGNVAYNEQFF. The CDR3 bases are TGTGCCAGCAGCCAAGGGAACGTTGCCTACAATGAGCAGTTCTTC. The full variable domain, in which reference TRBV5-4 and TRBJ2-1 provide the parts outside the CDR3, is ETGVTQSPTHLIKTRGQQVTLRCSSQSGHNTVSWYQQALGQGPQFIFQYYREEENGRGNFPPRFSGLQFPNYSSELNVNALELDDSALYLCASSQGNVAYNEQFFGPGTRLTVL.

The chain combines TRBV2 with TRBJ2-1; D uncertain. The CDR3 runs 15 residues. V lost 1 base and J lost 0, with 7 bases in between. Germline CDR1 is SNHLY and CDR2 is FYNNEI. The CDR3 here is CASSEDADSYNEQFF. CDR3 nucleotides: TGTGCCAGCAGTGAAGATGCGGACTCCTACAATGAGCAGTTCTTC.

This chain connects TRBV19 to TRBJ2-3, with 11 bases aligning to TRBD2. Germline V gene sequence: CDR1 LNHDA, CDR2 SQIVND (reference sequence). This CDR3 spans 14 amino acids. V gave up 8 bases and J gave up 4 bases; unmatched junction bases: 5. The CDR3 protein is CASSLGLAADTQYF. In nucleotides, the CDR3 is TGTGCCAGTTCCCTGGGACTAGCGGCAGATACGCAGTATTTT.

The rearrangement joins TRBV29-1 to TRBJ2-5; 13 bases are shared with TRBD2. V dropped 4 bases and J dropped 2; count of bases not matched to a gene: 1. Per the germline V gene, CDR1 is SQVTM and CDR2 is ANQGSEA. This CDR3 is built from 14 residues. The CDR3 sequence is CSVGLAGGQETQYF. Written as DNA, the CDR3 is TGCAGCGTTGGACTAGCGGGGGGACAAGAGACCCAGTACTTC.

With regard to this clone: Sequence at one end of the junction differs from germline and may be a read error. The rearrangement uses TRBV4-1 and TRBJ1-1; D not certain. Germline V gene data show CDR1 as MGHRA and CDR2 as YSYEKL. The length of the CDR3 is 14 residues. The CDR3 is CASSQLLPNAEAFF. The CDR3 coding sequence is TGCGCCAGCAGCCAGCTCCTCCCGAACGCTGAAGCTTTCTTT.

V usage is TRBV7-2 and J usage is TRBJ1-6; 8 nucleotides align to TRBD1. Per germline, CDR1 SGHTA and CDR2 FQGNSA. V shed 2 bases, J shed 10 bases, and the junction held 10 bases outside the gene matches. This CDR3 has 16 amino acids. CDR3 nucleotides: TGTGCCAGCAGCTTATTGGGTGGGACAGGTTTCTCACCCCTCCACTTT. Translating gives CASSLLGGTGFSPLHF.

The V gene is TRBV10-3, the J gene TRBJ1-2, with 8 nucleotides matching TRBD1. The trim removed 3 bases at V and 4 bases at J, leaving 7 bases unmatched. The CDR3 is 15 residues long. The germline V gene encodes CDR1 ENHRY and CDR2 SYGVKD. The CDR3 DNA reads TGTGCCATCAGTGACCCGGGACAGGTGACCTATGGCTACACCTTC. Its protein is CAISDPGQVTYGYTF.

The genes are TRBV5-1 and TRBJ2-7, with 8 nucleotides matching TRBD1. V trimming: 0 bases; J trimming: 5 bases; junction bases outside the gene matches: 7. Germline-derived CDR1 and CDR2 are SGHRS and YFSETQ. This CDR3 contains 15 residues. For the CDR3, the DNA is TGCGCCAGCAGCTTGGGACAGGGGCAAATGAACGAGCAGTACTTC. Its translation: CASSLGQGQMNEQYF.

V is TRBV10-3 and J is TRBJ1-1; D not certain. Germline CDR1 reads ENHRY; CDR2 reads SYGVKD. CDR3 length equals 13 residues. With 6 bases removed from V and 0 bases from J, the gap between germline ends came to 8 bases. This CDR3 reads CAIRLTVNTEAFF. In DNA form, the CDR3 reads TGTGCCATCAGATTAACAGTGAACACTGAAGCTTTCTTT.

The chain joins TRBV7-9 to TRBJ1-4; 11 bases are shared with TRBD1. With 6 bases clipped from V and 7 bases from J, the junction kept 10 bases outside the gene matches. Germline lookup yields CDR1 SEHNR and CDR2 FQNEAQ (reference sequence). The CDR3 is made up of 16 amino acids. CDR3 region: CASSSGQGALGEKLFF. The CDR3, as DNA: TGTGCCAGCAGTTCCGGACAGGGGGCATTGGGTGAAAAACTGTTTTTT.

This clone has only a few counts. This chain joins TRBV19 and TRBJ1-1, with D possibly being TRBD1 (6 bases). This CDR3 has 13 amino acids. Trimming pared 6 bases from V and 4 bases from J, leaving 12 bases between. Germline V gene sequence: CDR1 LNHDA, CDR2 SQIVND (reference sequence). CDR3 region: CASSPQGPTEAFF. Written as DNA, the CDR3 is TGTGCCAGTAGCCCACAGGGTCCCACTGAAGCTTTCTTT.

This chain joins TRBV10-2 and TRBJ2-4; the D is unclear. V was trimmed by 4 bases and J by 8 bases, leaving 6 bases between them. CDR1 is WSHSY and CDR2 is SAAADI in the germline V gene. This CDR3 spans 11 amino acids. CDR3 loop: CASSVGYIQYF. DNA for the CDR3: TGCGCCAGCAGTGTAGGTTACATTCAGTACTTC.

The J gene is TRBJ2-5, the V gene TRBV2; D is uncertain. CDR1 is SNHLY, CDR2 FYNNEI, per germline. This CDR3 is 14 amino acids long. CDR3 bases: TGTGCTAGCCAGCTACGAGAAGGCCAAGAGACCCAGTACTTC. Amino acids: CASQLREGQETQYF.

The genes are TRBV30 and TRBJ2-7; D is unclear. From germline, CDR1 is GTSNPN and CDR2 SVGIG (reference sequence). The CDR3 runs 12 residues. With 0 bases removed from V and 0 bases from J, the gap between germline ends came to 3 bases. CDR3 nucleotides: TGTGCCTGGAGTGTAACCTCCTACGAGCAGTACTTC. Translation: CAWSVTSYEQYF.

This chain joins TRBV28 and TRBJ1-5; D is ambiguous. Germline CDR1 reads MDHEN; CDR2 reads SYDVKM. Trimming shortened V by 3 bases and J by 15 bases, and 18 bases separated the two germline ends. This CDR3 contains 13 residues. CDR3 nucleotides: TGTGCCAGCAGTTTTAAAGGTATCAGGACCCGGCATTTT. Translation: CASSFKGIRTRHF.

The chain links TRBV7-3 to TRBJ1-5; D unclear. V dropped 2 bases and J dropped 2 bases, with 7 bases sitting between them. The germline CDR1 and CDR2 sequences are SGHTA and FQGTGA. The CDR3 extends over 14 amino acids. This CDR3 is CASSLQDGNQPQHF. DNA for the CDR3: TGTGCCAGCAGCTTACAGGACGGCAATCAGCCCCAGCATTTT.

The V and J genes are TRBV2 and TRBJ2-1, with 9 positions matching TRBD2. Germline assignment: CDR1 SNHLY and CDR2 FYNNEI. The CDR3 runs to 16 residues. V was clipped by 0 bases and J by 5 bases; unmatched bases: 5. The CDR3 protein is CASSEAHLAGNNEQFF. CDR3 bases: TGTGCCAGCAGTGAAGCGCATCTAGCGGGGAACAATGAGCAGTTCTTC.

This rearrangement joins TRBV2 to TRBJ1-4; 10 bases match TRBD1. The germline V gene encodes CDR1 SNHLY and CDR2 FYNNEI. V gave up 4 bases and J gave up 4 bases; unmatched junction bases: 6. The CDR3 runs to 16 residues. DNA of the CDR3: TGTGCCAGCAGTGGACAGGGGGCAACAAATAATGAAAAACTGTTTTTT. Translation gives CASSGQGATNNEKLFF. The full variable domain, rest sourced from reference TRBV2 and TRBJ1-4, is EPEVTQTPSHQVTQMGQEVILRCVPISNHLYFYWYRQILGQKVEFLVSFYNNEISEKSEIFDDQFSVERPDGSNFTLKIRSTKLEDSAMYFCASSGQGATNNEKLFFGSGTQLSVL.

The chain uses TRBV20-1 and TRBJ2-1, with 9 bases identical to TRBD2. This CDR3 has 11 amino acids. CDR1 is DFQATT and CDR2 is SNEGSKA in the germline V gene (reference sequence). V lost 6 bases, J lost 7 bases, and 1 base stayed unmatched. Here the CDR3 reads CSASGGNEQFF. The CDR3 DNA sequence: TGCAGTGCAAGCGGGGGGAATGAGCAGTTCTTC.